The 22 T cell receptor beta chains given below trace back to one sample, sequenced in a study of cytomegalovirus exposure and HLA in healthy donors (dated by TCRdb to 2017 to 2019). Library creation used the immunoSEQ multiplex PCR assay. For the multiplex PCR, a mixture combining 60 forward primers for TCR Vbeta segments and 13 reverse primers for TCR Jbeta segments was used. In TCRdb, the immuneACCESS table is reduced to in-frame sequences with V and J assigned. These tables do not hold every clone; where another copy was compared, an unresolved V gene accounts for under half, and the others remain unexplained. Counted in this sample were roughly 150,000 clones; about three quarters of them appeared once. Together, the top ten hold about 4.3% of the sample. The sequencing input was PBMCs. These receptors were collected from a man between 18 and 35 years old in good health and CMV-seropositive.

This rearrangement joins TRBV10-1 to TRBJ2-1; 11 nucleotides agree with TRBD2. The germline V gene encodes CDR1 WNHNN and CDR2 SYGVQD (reference sequence). Trimming at V came to 10 bases and at J to 6 bases, leaving 8 bases not matched to a gene. CDR3 length: 14 residues. This CDR3 reads CATSTSGNSNEQFF. The CDR3 DNA sequence: TGCGCCACGTCGACTAGCGGGAACTCCAATGAGCAGTTCTTC.

The chain employs TRBV28 and TRBJ2-1; D call uncertain. This CDR3 comprises 13 residues. The germline V and J ends were trimmed by 4 bases and 10 bases, with 14 bases remaining between them. Germline-derived CDR1 and CDR2 are MDHEN and SYDVKM. CDR3 nucleotides: TGTGCCAGCAGTTCCTCGGCGCCAGGAGAGCAGTTCTTC. This gives the protein CASSSSAPGEQFF.

J is TRBJ1-1 and V is TRBV7-2; TRBD1 matches at 10 bases. V dropped 1 base and J dropped 5; count of bases not matched to a gene: 4. This CDR3 is built from 15 residues. The germline gives CDR1 SGHTA, CDR2 FQGNSA. In DNA, the CDR3 is TGTGCCAGCAGCTTAGGACGGACAGGGGGTACTGAAGCTTTCTTT. Encoded protein: CASSLGRTGGTEAFF.

The rearrangement joins TRBV2 to TRBJ1-4, with a weak D call TRBD1 (6 bases). Germline assignment: CDR1 SNHLY and CDR2 FYNNEI. This CDR3 spans 14 amino acids. With 4 bases removed from V and 8 bases from J, the gap between germline ends came to 14 bases. This CDR3 reads CASSAFRGIEKLFF. Written as DNA, the CDR3 is TGTGCCAGCAGTGCTTTCAGGGGTATCGAAAAACTGTTTTTT.

The table lists this clone with a few counts. This sequence joins TRBV5-6 and TRBJ1-2; 7 bases map to TRBD1. Germline V gene lookup returns CDR1 SGHDT and CDR2 YYEEEE. This CDR3 comprises 14 residues. Trimming at V came to 4 bases and at J to 4 bases, leaving 7 bases not matched to a gene. The CDR3 bases are TGTGCCAGCAGCGTGGGACAGCCCCTCTATGGCTACACCTTC. It encodes CASSVGQPLYGYTF.

This chain links TRBV28 with TRBJ2-1; 9 bases map to TRBD2. Germline V lookup: CDR1 MDHEN, CDR2 SYDVKM. This CDR3 region has 14 residues. Germline trimming cut 10 bases from V and 8 bases from J; bases unmatched to any gene: 12. Written as DNA, the CDR3 is TGTGCCACCGTCATAGCGGGAGAGTTCTATGAGCAGTTCTTC. Its translation: CATVIAGEFYEQFF.

This clone was detected only a few times. The chain uses TRBV2 and TRBJ2-1, with no clear D. The V gene's germline CDR1 is SNHLY and CDR2 FYNNEI. Between the trimmed V and J ends, which lost 0 bases and 0 bases, there was a span of 6 bases. CDR3 length equals 15 residues. The CDR3 nucleotides read TGTGCCAGCAGTGAAGCTCGGAGCTCCTACAATGAGCAGTTCTTC. It yields the protein CASSEARSSYNEQFF.

The J gene is TRBJ2-1, the V gene TRBV6-5, with TRBD1 matching 8 bases. The CDR3 extends over 15 amino acids. Germline V CDR1 and CDR2: MNHEY, SVGAGI. J gave up 6 bases and V 0 bases, and 4 bases lay outside the gene matches. CDR3 loop: CASSYSGQGSNEQFF. The DNA for the CDR3 is TGTGCCAGCAGTTACTCCGGACAGGGAAGCAATGAGCAGTTCTTC.

The chain uses TRBV7-9 and TRBJ2-1, with 11 bases aligning to TRBD1. The CDR3 spans 15 residues. J gave up 7 bases and V 1 base, and 3 bases lay outside the gene matches. The V gene's germline CDR1 is SEHNR and CDR2 FQNEAQ (reference sequence). CDR3 region: CASSLGTGGFNEQFF. The CDR3 DNA reads as TGTGCCAGCAGCTTAGGGACAGGGGGCTTTAATGAGCAGTTCTTC.

The chain recombines TRBV6-1 with TRBJ2-5, with D unclear. Germline CDR1 is MNHNS and CDR2 is SASEGT. Trimming shortened V by 9 bases and J by 2 bases, and 16 bases separated the two germline ends. There are 14 residues in the CDR3. The CDR3 is CASRPTRRQETQYF. In DNA form, the CDR3 reads TGTGCCAGTAGACCCACACGGAGACAAGAGACCCAGTACTTC.

J is TRBJ2-5 and V is TRBV9, with 9 bases fitting TRBD2. J was trimmed by 5 bases and V by 4 bases; bases with no gene match: 6. There are 14 residues in the CDR3. CDR1 and CDR2 from the germline V gene are SGDLS and YYNGEE. For the CDR3, the DNA is TGTGCCAGCAGCCCCGCGGGAGGGTTGGAGACCCAGTACTTC. It encodes CASSPAGGLETQYF.

J is TRBJ1-2 and V is TRBV6-5, with 7 bases matching TRBD1. The CDR3 has 14 amino acids. J was trimmed by 3 bases and V by 6 bases; bases with no gene match: 7. Germline V lookup: CDR1 MNHEY, CDR2 SVGAGI. The chain's CDR3 is CASSPYRGDYGYTF. For the CDR3, the DNA is TGTGCCAGCAGCCCCTACAGGGGCGACTATGGCTACACCTTC.

The gene calls are TRBV21-1 and TRBJ2-7; the table's D call TRBD2 went unverified against the DNA. TRBV21-1 is designated a pseudogene. The CDR3 spans 15 residues. CDR3 loop: CASSSWRLASYEQYV. The CDR3 DNA follows: TGTGCCAGCAGCTCATGGAGACTAGCGTCTTACGAGCAGTACGTC.

The chain recombines TRBV6-5 with TRBJ1-5, with 9 bases that match TRBD1. The trim removed 5 bases at V and 5 bases at J, leaving 4 bases unmatched. CDR1 and CDR2 (germline): MNHEY, SVGAGI. The CDR3 is 14 amino acids. CDR3 loop: CASSQDRGDQPQHF. The DNA of the CDR3 is TGTGCCAGCAGTCAGGACAGGGGCGATCAGCCCCAGCATTTT.

The chain couples TRBV7-9 to TRBJ1-1; D unresolved. CDR3 size: 13 residues. Trimming cost V 5 bases and J 0 bases, with 7 bases left between them. Germline V gene lookup returns CDR1 SEHNR and CDR2 FQNEAQ (reference sequence). The CDR3 is CASSPVLNTEAFF. The CDR3 nucleotides are TGTGCCAGCAGCCCTGTCCTGAACACTGAAGCTTTCTTT.

As DNA, the CDR3 is TGTGCCATCAGTGACGGGACAGGGGTCAAATATGGCTACACCTTC. The encoded protein is CAISDGTGVKYGYTF. The chain joins TRBV10-3 to TRBJ1-2, with 10 nucleotides matching TRBD1. Germline assignment: CDR1 ENHRY and CDR2 SYGVKD. The V segment lost 3 bases and the J segment 5 bases; nucleotides outside the gene matches: 6. This CDR3 has 15 amino acids.

The gene calls are TRBV28 and TRBJ1-2; no definite D call. Trimming took off 7 bases at V and 8 bases at J, with 14 bases between the two ends. Germline CDR1 is MDHEN and CDR2 is SYDVKM. This CDR3 is 12 amino acids long. CDR3 nucleotides: TGTGCCAGCACCGCGAACCCCGGGGGCTACACCTTC. Protein: CASTANPGGYTF.

This clone was found a few times. V is TRBV7-9 and J is TRBJ2-3; TRBD1 agrees at 9 bases. Per germline, CDR1 SEHNR and CDR2 FQNEAQ (reference sequence). This CDR3 has 14 amino acids. V gave up 3 bases and J gave up 5 bases; unmatched junction bases: 3. CDR3 residues: CASSFGQGIDTQYF. The CDR3 DNA reads TGTGCCAGCAGCTTTGGACAGGGGATAGATACGCAGTATTTT.

This chain uses TRBV25-1 with TRBJ1-3; TRBD1 aligns across 8 bases. CDR3 length: 14 amino acids. Germline assignment: CDR1 MGHDK and CDR2 SYGVNS. V shed 7 bases, J shed 4 bases, and the junction held 6 bases outside the gene matches. The CDR3 loop reads CASTRTGTGNTIYF. The DNA of the CDR3 is TGTGCCAGCACACGGACAGGGACCGGAAACACCATATATTTT.

The genes are TRBV9 and TRBJ2-5; TRBD1 matches 8 bases. With V trimmed by 2 bases and J by 5 bases, 2 bases remained unmatched. This CDR3 is built from 13 residues. CDR1 is SGDLS, CDR2 YYNGEE, per germline. The CDR3, as DNA: TGTGCCAGCAGCGTCCAGGGGGCCGAGACCCAGTACTTC. It yields the protein CASSVQGAETQYF.

This sequence joins TRBV9 and TRBJ2-3; 13 nucleotides match TRBD2. J lost 5 bases, V lost 2 bases, and 5 bases had no gene match. The CDR3 consists of 16 residues. Looked up from germline, CDR1 is SGDLS and CDR2 is YYNGEE. Here the CDR3 DNA reads TGTGCCAGCAGCGTTGGACTAGCGGGAGTTGGAGATACGCAGTATTTT. It translates to CASSVGLAGVGDTQYF.

The chain is built from TRBV30 and TRBJ1-6; 9 bases align to TRBD1. The CDR3 contains 15 residues. V trimming: 5 bases; J trimming: 5 bases; junction bases outside the gene matches: 7. CDR1 is GTSNPN, CDR2 SVGIG, per germline (reference sequence). The CDR3 here is CAWHGGQGNNSPLHF. The CDR3 DNA sequence: TGTGCCTGGCACGGCGGACAGGGGAATAATTCACCCCTCCACTTT.